This is a list of T cell receptor beta chains from one sample in a study of cytomegalovirus exposure and HLA in healthy donors. This table comes from immunoSEQ multiplex PCR, and its TCRdb copy is limited to in-frame clones, with some not included. The data contain 110,000 or so clones, 82% of them singletons. Input material: PBMCs. These receptors were obtained from a woman between 18 and 29 years old in good health and CMV-seronegative. CDR3s include the opening cysteine and the closing phenylalanine or tryptophan. A D gene is named only where the DNA matches it firmly. Size tells how often a clone was seen (once, few, many) or the class of an expanded clone, and some rows leave it out.

v_call,j_call,clone_size,d_call,cdr3_nt,cdr3_aa
TRBV14,TRBJ2-5,.,TRBD1,TGTGCCAGCAGCTCTGACAGGGGAGTCAGTGAGACCCAGTACTTC,CASSSDRGVSETQYF
TRBV15,TRBJ2-3,.,.,TGTGCCACCAGCAGAGGAGAGGGAGGCACAGATACGCAGTATTTT,CATSRGEGGTDTQYF
TRBV18,TRBJ1-1,.,.,TGTGCCAGCTCACCTCGGGGGGCTGGGAACACTGAAGCTTTCTTT,CASSPRGAGNTEAFF
TRBV18,TRBJ2-3,.,TRBD2,TGTGCCAGCTCACCGCCTACTGGGACTAGCGGGGTCACAGATACGCAGTATTTT,CASSPPTGTSGVTDTQYF
TRBV2,TRBJ1-3,.,TRBD1,TGTGCCAGCAGTGACCCTTTGGACAGGGACTTCGGAAACACCATATATTTT,CASSDPLDRDFGNTIYF
TRBV29-1,TRBJ2-1,.,.,TGCAGCGTTGATGGACTGGCTGGTAATGAGCAGTTCTTC,CSVDGLAGNEQFF
TRBV6-5,TRBJ2-3,.,.,TGTGCCAGCAGCCCAGGACTTTCAGATACGCAGTATTTT,CASSPGLSDTQYF
TRBV30,TRBJ1-2,.,.,TGTGCCTGGAGTCCCAGGGCCCTTTTCTATGGCTACACCTTC,CAWSPRALFYGYTF
TRBV18,TRBJ2-5,few,.,TGTGCCAGCTCACCCCAGGAAGAGACCCAGTACTTC,CASSPQEETQYF
TRBV10-3,TRBJ2-2,.,.,TGTGCCATCAGTGCCAAACAGGTTATAAAGACCGGGGAGCTGTTTTTT,CAISAKQVIKTGELFF
TRBV11-3,TRBJ1-6,.,TRBD1,TGTGCCAGCAGCCCGGGACAGGGGAGCGAGGATGGTTCCTATAATTCACCCCTCCACTTT,CASSPGQGSEDGSYNSPLHF
TRBV29-1,TRBJ1-1,.,TRBD1,TGCAGCGTTGGGCACGGACAGGGCGCTGAAGCTTTCTTT,CSVGHGQGAEAFF
TRBV28,TRBJ1-3,.,.,TGTGCCAGCAGTCCCCGGACAGCTGGAAACACCATATATTTT,CASSPRTAGNTIYF
TRBV29-1,TRBJ2-1,.,.,TGCAGCGTTTTTAGCAAGAGCTCCTACAATGAGCAGTTCTTC,CSVFSKSSYNEQFF
TRBV6-1,TRBJ1-5,.,.,TGTGCCAGCAGTGGGTCGGTGGGGGGGTTGTTATTTCAGCCCCAGCATTTT,CASSGSVGGLLFQPQHF
TRBV5-4,TRBJ1-2,.,TRBD1,TGTGCCAGCAGCTCCCGGACAGGGGTGGACTATGGCTACACCTTC,CASSSRTGVDYGYTF